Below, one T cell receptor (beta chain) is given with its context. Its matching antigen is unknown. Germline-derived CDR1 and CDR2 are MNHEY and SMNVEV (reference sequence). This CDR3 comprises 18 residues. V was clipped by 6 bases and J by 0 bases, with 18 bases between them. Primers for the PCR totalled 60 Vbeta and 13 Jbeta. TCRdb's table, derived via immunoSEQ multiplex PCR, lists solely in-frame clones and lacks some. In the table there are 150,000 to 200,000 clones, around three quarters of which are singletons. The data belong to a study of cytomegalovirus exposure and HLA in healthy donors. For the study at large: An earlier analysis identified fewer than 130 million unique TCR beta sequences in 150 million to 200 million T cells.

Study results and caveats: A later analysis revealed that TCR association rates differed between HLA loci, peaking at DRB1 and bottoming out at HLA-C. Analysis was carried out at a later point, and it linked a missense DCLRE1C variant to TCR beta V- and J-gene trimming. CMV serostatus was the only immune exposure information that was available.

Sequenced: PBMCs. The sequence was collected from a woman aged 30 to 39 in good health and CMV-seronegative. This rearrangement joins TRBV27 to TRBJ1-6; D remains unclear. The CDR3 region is CASRPGPDRSSYNSPLHF. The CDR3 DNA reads TGTGCCAGCAGGCCCGGCCCCGATAGGAGCTCCTATAATTCACCCCTCCACTTT.